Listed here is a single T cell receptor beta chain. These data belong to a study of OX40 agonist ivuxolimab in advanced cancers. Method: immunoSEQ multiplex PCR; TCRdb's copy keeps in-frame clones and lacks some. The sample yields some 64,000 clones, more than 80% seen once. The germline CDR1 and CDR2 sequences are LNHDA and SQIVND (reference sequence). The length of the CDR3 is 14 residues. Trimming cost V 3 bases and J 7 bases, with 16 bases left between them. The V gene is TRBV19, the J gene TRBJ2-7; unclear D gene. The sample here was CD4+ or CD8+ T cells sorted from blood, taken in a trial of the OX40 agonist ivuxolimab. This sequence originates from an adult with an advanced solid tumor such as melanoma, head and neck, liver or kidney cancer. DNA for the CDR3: TGTGCCAGTAGTATGGACGCCTCAAGTGGGGAGCAGTACTTC. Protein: CASSMDASSGEQYF.